Each of the 21 T cell receptor beta chains below was sequenced from the same sample in a study of graft-versus-host responses after intestinal transplantation. The antigens these receptors bind are not known. Profiling relied on immunoSEQ multiplex PCR, and the TCRdb table lists in-frame clones only, not all of them. The sample lists around 100,000 clones; about 88% were seen once. The specimen was unstimulated CD4+ T cells sorted from spleen or lymph node cells, collected before transplant. The source is a human donor who was the organ donor for an intestinal transplant.

The V and J genes are TRBV7-8 and TRBJ1-6; D gene uncertain. Germline V gene data show CDR1 as SGHVS and CDR2 as FQNEAQ. There are 15 residues in the CDR3. Trimming pared 5 bases from V and 0 bases from J, leaving 8 bases between. CDR3 sequence reads: CASSGGNSYNSPLHF. The CDR3 DNA follows: TGTGCCAGCAGCGGAGGGAACTCCTATAATTCACCCCTCCACTTT.

The J gene is TRBJ2-1, the V gene TRBV6-5; D unclear. CDR3 length: 11 residues. Trimming stripped 5 bases from V and 10 bases from J, with 9 bases between. From germline, CDR1 is MNHEY and CDR2 SVGAGI. For the CDR3, the DNA is TGTGCCAGCAGTCAGAATTACGAGCAGTTCTTC. Its translation: CASSQNYEQFF.

The chain couples TRBV5-6 to TRBJ1-3; D is possibly TRBD1 (5 bases). The CDR3 runs 15 residues. Trimming took 2 bases from V and 0 from J, leaving 9 bases between them. Germline CDR1 reads SGHDT; CDR2 reads YYEEEE. CDR3 loop: CASSFGTYSGNTIYF. The CDR3 DNA sequence: TGTGCCAGCAGCTTCGGGACTTACTCTGGAAACACCATATATTTT.

This chain joins TRBV5-1 and TRBJ1-2, with 8 positions matching TRBD1. The V segment lost 3 bases and the J segment 2 bases; nucleotides outside the gene matches: 9. CDR1 is SGHRS and CDR2 is YFSETQ in the germline V gene. The CDR3 spans 16 residues. CDR3 sequence: CASSSVQGVMNYGYTF. The DNA for the CDR3 is TGCGCCAGCAGCTCAGTACAGGGGGTAATGAACTATGGCTACACCTTC.

V usage is TRBV5-1 and J usage is TRBJ2-7, with 10 bases fitting TRBD2. The CDR3 runs 14 residues. CDR1 and CDR2 from the germline V gene are SGHRS and YFSETQ. The V gene end was trimmed by 4 bases and the J gene end by 7 bases; junction bases not matched to a gene: 8. CDR3 residues: CASSLVLAGDEQYF. The CDR3 coding sequence is TGCGCCAGCAGCCTGGTCCTAGCGGGGGATGAGCAGTACTTC.

This chain uses TRBV13 with TRBJ2-7; D is unclear. This CDR3 comprises 15 residues. Germline V gene sequence: CDR1 PRHDT, CDR2 FYEKMQ (reference sequence). The ends were cut back, 2 bases at V and 4 bases at J, with 15 bases in the middle. The CDR3 coding sequence is TGTGCCAGCAGCTTACAGCGTCAATGGAATTACGAGCAGTACTTC. It is translated as CASSLQRQWNYEQYF.

This rearrangement joins TRBV2 to TRBJ1-1; D remains unclear. The V end lost 2 bases, the J end lost 3 bases, and 7 bases lay between the germline ends. CDR1 and CDR2 from the germline V gene are SNHLY and FYNNEI. This CDR3 spans 13 amino acids. The CDR3 here is CASSELFDTEAFF. DNA for the CDR3: TGTGCCAGCAGTGAACTGTTTGACACTGAAGCTTTCTTT.

The J gene is TRBJ2-5, the V gene TRBV27, with 7 bases fitting TRBD1. Germline V gene data show CDR1 as MNHEY and CDR2 as SMNVEV (reference sequence). The CDR3 is 13 amino acids. With 7 bases clipped from V and 1 base from J, the junction kept 3 bases outside the gene matches. The CDR3 nucleotides read TGTGCCAGCACTAGGGGGCCCCAAGAGACCCAGTACTTC. It translates to CASTRGPQETQYF.

This clone was found once. The rearrangement joins TRBV27 to TRBJ2-2; 9 positions agree with TRBD2. The CDR3 has 15 residues. With V trimmed by 5 bases and J by 5 bases, 6 bases remained unmatched. The V gene's germline CDR1 is MNHEY and CDR2 SMNVEV (reference sequence). The CDR3 coding sequence is TGTGCCAGCAGTCTCGGGCGGGGGGGAACCGGGGAGCTGTTTTTT. It is translated as CASSLGRGGTGELFF.

V gene TRBV28 combines with J gene TRBJ1-1, with D uncertain. The germline V gene encodes CDR1 MDHEN and CDR2 SYDVKM. This CDR3 region has 12 residues. The germline V and J ends were trimmed by 5 bases and 8 bases, with 12 bases remaining between them. CDR3 DNA sequence: TGTGCCAGCAGTCTTTCGAACTGGGAAGCTTTCTTT. It encodes CASSLSNWEAFF.

The genes are TRBV7-3 and TRBJ2-5, with D tentatively TRBD1 (6 bases). V was pared by 1 base and J by 4 bases, with 13 bases between. This CDR3 has 15 residues. Germline V gene sequence: CDR1 SGHTA, CDR2 FQGTGA. The CDR3 DNA follows: TGTGCCAGCAGCTTAAACGGACAGTCGGTAGAGACCCAGTACTTC. It specifies CASSLNGQSVETQYF.

The J gene is TRBJ2-3, the V gene TRBV27, with D unclear. The V end lost 2 bases, the J end lost 3 bases, and 9 bases lay between the germline ends. The germline gives CDR1 MNHEY, CDR2 SMNVEV (reference sequence). The CDR3 spans 14 residues. CDR3: CASSLARETDTQYF. In DNA, the CDR3 is TGTGCCAGCAGTTTAGCTCGCGAGACAGATACGCAGTATTTT.

V and J are TRBV6-1 and TRBJ2-1, with 11 bases that match TRBD1. This CDR3 spans 19 amino acids. Germline assignment: CDR1 MNHNS and CDR2 SASEGT. Unmatched junction bases numbered 10, after V lost 1 base and J lost 2 bases. CDR3 sequence (DNA): TGTGCCAGCAGTGAAGGGGACAGGGGGGAAGTATGGGCCTACAATGAGCAGTTCTTC. It is translated as CASSEGDRGEVWAYNEQFF.

Written as DNA, the CDR3 is TGTGCCAGCTTGCCTCAGGGGGGGGCGAATGAGCAGTTCTTC. Residues: CASLPQGGANEQFF. The rearrangement uses TRBV18 and TRBJ2-1; D may correspond to TRBD1 or TRBD2 (7 bases each). V was clipped by 7 bases and J by 7 bases, with 17 bases between them. This CDR3 has 14 amino acids. Germline-derived CDR1 and CDR2 are KGHSH and LQKENI.

The genes are TRBV28 and TRBJ2-7; D gene uncertain. Trimming stripped 3 bases from V and 4 bases from J, with 10 bases between. CDR3 length: 13 residues. CDR1 and CDR2 from the germline V gene are MDHEN and SYDVKM. The CDR3, as DNA: TGTGCCAGCAGTTTCAGTGGCTCTTACGAGCAGTACTTC. Translating it yields CASSFSGSYEQYF.

The gene calls are TRBV9 and TRBJ1-3, with D perhaps matching TRBD1 (6 bases). This CDR3 region has 15 residues. The V gene's germline CDR1 is SGDLS and CDR2 YYNGEE. V lost 0 bases and J 2 bases, leaving 9 bases between the germline ends. Here the CDR3 DNA reads TGTGCCAGCAGCGTAGAGGGGGGAGCTGGAAACACCATATATTTT. Translation gives CASSVEGGAGNTIYF.

This rearrangement joins TRBV6-5 to TRBJ1-6, with D possibly matching TRBD1 (6 bases). Trimming removed 8 bases from V and 9 bases from J, with 14 bases in between. Germline V CDR1 and CDR2: MNHEY, SVGAGI. The CDR3 spans 13 residues. For the CDR3, the DNA is TGTGCCAGCGCATTAGGACAGTTTTCACCCCTCCACTTT. This translates into CASALGQFSPLHF.

V is TRBV2 and J is TRBJ1-2, with 9 bases lining up with TRBD1. CDR3 length equals 14 residues. Germline V gene sequence: CDR1 SNHLY, CDR2 FYNNEI. Trimming at V came to 6 bases and at J to 8 bases, leaving 10 bases not matched to a gene. Written as DNA, the CDR3 is TGTGCCAGCAGAGGGGGACAGGGAGGATGGGGCTACACCTTC. Its protein is CASRGGQGGWGYTF.

The chain has TRBV30 and TRBJ1-5; D is perhaps TRBD1 (5 bases). The V end lost 2 bases, the J end lost 5 bases, and 13 bases lay between the germline ends. The CDR3 covers 14 residues. Germline V gives CDR1 GTSNPN, CDR2 SVGIG (reference sequence). CDR3 loop: CAWSRRVTDQPQHF. The CDR3 bases are TGTGCCTGGAGTCGCAGGGTGACCGATCAGCCCCAGCATTTT.

Remarks on this clone: This sample also contains other DNA sequences that code for the same CDR3. The chain's CDR3 is CASSLGDRASDTQYF. DNA of the CDR3: TGTGCCAGCAGCCTGGGGGACAGGGCCTCAGATACGCAGTATTTT. This chain uses TRBV5-4 with TRBJ2-3; 9 bases are shared with TRBD1. The V gene end was trimmed by 4 bases and the J gene end by 4 bases; junction bases not matched to a gene: 7. Germline values: CDR1 SGHNT, CDR2 YYREEE (reference sequence). The CDR3 sequence is 15 residues long.

This clone has just a few counts. The chain combines TRBV6-1 with TRBJ2-7; unclear D gene. Germline V gene lookup returns CDR1 MNHNS and CDR2 SASEGT. The CDR3 has 14 residues. V gave up 2 bases and J gave up 5 bases, with 13 bases separating them. CDR3 nucleotides: TGTGCCAGCAGTGAACCCAGGATTTACGACGAGCAGTACTTC. Translation gives CASSEPRIYDEQYF.